This record covers a single TCR beta chain. Its antigen is undetermined. Libraries were prepared by immunoSEQ multiplex PCR; TCRdb keeps only in-frame clonotypes and omits some of them. Among 110,000 or so clones listed, just over 85% were seen once. Germline-derived CDR1 and CDR2 are SSHAT and FNYEAQ (reference sequence). The CDR3 extends over 15 amino acids. Trimming cost V 1 base and J 4 bases, with 11 bases left between them. The record originates from a study of T cell responses to AZD1222 COVID-19 vaccine. Study results and caveats: White British people made up most donors, females outnumbered males, and clonal diversity was possibly underestimated. Seropositive at baseline were only a handful of AZD1222 recipients.

The sequence was collected from an adult in good health. Source: peripheral blood, taken on day 0 of AZD1222 vaccination. The gene calls are TRBV7-7 and TRBJ2-1, with D possibly TRBD1 on 6 matching bases. CDR3 in amino acids: CASSLGPGVYNEQFF. The CDR3 nucleotides read TGTGCCAGCAGCTTAGGTCCAGGGGTGTACAATGAGCAGTTCTTC. The full variable domain, with the rest looked up from reference TRBV7-7 and TRBJ2-1, is GAGVSQSPRYKVTKRGQDVTLRCDPISSHATLYWYQQALGQGPEFLTYFNYEAQPDKSGLPSDRFSAERPEGSISTLTIQRTEQRDSAMYRCASSLGPGVYNEQFFGPGTRLTVL.